The source of this T cell receptor (beta chain) is a study of CD4 T cells in relation to SARS-CoV-2 and coronaviruses. Study-level results: Crossreactive clones expanded significantly less to SARS-CoV-2 than monoreactive clones. Samples before the pandemic and after infection were not matched within any donor.

Germline-derived CDR1 and CDR2 are MNHNY and SVGAGI (reference sequence). Trimming shortened V by 0 bases and J by 6 bases, and 16 bases separated the two germline ends. This CDR3 contains 16 residues. Unexposed donor CD4+ T cells date from about 2010-2018, before the COVID-19 pandemic. Using immunoSEQ multiplex PCR, the repertoire was profiled, and TCRdb retains in-frame clones only, with some absent. The data show about 68,000 clones, with 85% to 95% seen just once and 0.2% to 0.25% held by the top ten. For this clone: Its target is unknown.

The sequence derives from a human donor in good health. Sequencing was carried out using naive CD4+ T cells from PBMCs. Documented subset: naive CD4+ T cells isolated by negative enrichment. The V and J genes are TRBV6-6 and TRBJ2-3, with D unresolved. The CDR3 region is CASSYSGTTLGDTQYF. The CDR3 DNA reads as TGTGCCAGCAGTTACTCGGGCACGACCTTGGGGGATACGCAGTATTTT.